A selection of T cell receptor beta chains follows, all from one sample in a study of blood T cells in healthy people across ages. TCRdb independently ran MiXCR on the 5' RACE reads; one entry per CDR3 protein. The data show about 1.8 million distinct CDR3 sequences, with 49% seen just once and around 2.1% held by the top ten. The sequencing input was blood. These receptor sequences come from a woman aged 40 to 55 in good health. Both conserved end residues are part of each CDR3. D genes are given only for firm matches. For some rows the clone size is stated as once, few or many, or as a class when expanded; others skip it.

>TRBJ2-3|TRBV29-1|NA|TRBD2
TGCAGCGCTTACACTAGCGGGGGGGATACGCAGTATTTT
CSAYTSGGDTQYF
>TRBJ2-3|TRBV20-1|NA|TRBD1
TGCAGTGCTCGGGACAGGGTCCTGGCAGATACGCAGTATTTT
CSARDRVLADTQYF
>TRBJ2-7|TRBV5-5|NA|TRBD2
TGTGCCAGCAGGCGAGCGGGGTCTTCCTCCTACGAGCAGTACTTC
CASRRAGSSSYEQYF
>TRBJ2-7|TRBV7-9|NA|NA
TGTGCCAGCAGCGGGACCGGGACTCTCACCTACGAGCAGTACTTC
CASSGTGTLTYEQYF
>TRBJ1-2|TRBV3-1|few|NA
TGTGCCAGCAGCCACCCCGACAGGAGCTCACAGGGTTGCACCTTC
CASSHPDRSSQGCTF
>TRBJ2-5|TRBV12-3/TRBV12-4|few|NA
TGTGCCAGCAATAGTGGGGAGACCCAGTACTTC
CASNSGETQYF
>TRBJ2-3|TRBV4-1|few|TRBD1
TGCGCCAGCAGCCAAACGCTCAGACAGGGTGTCACAGATACGCAGTATTTT
CASSQTLRQGVTDTQYF
>TRBJ2-1|TRBV7-2|NA|TRBD2
TGTGCCAGCAGCTCCACCCACCCCGGGGGGAGCTCCTACAATGAGGAGTTCTTC
CASSSTHPGGSSYNEEFF
>TRBJ1-4|TRBV6-1|NA|TRBD1
TGTGCCAGCAGCGCCGGGACAGGGGTGTTGGGTACTAATGAAAAACTGTTTTTT
CASSAGTGVLGTNEKLFF
>TRBJ2-1|TRBV4-2|few|NA
TGTGCCAGCAGCCAAGGTCTGGGCCGGGAGCAGTTCTTC
CASSQGLGREQFF
>TRBJ2-3|TRBV6-2/TRBV6-3|NA|TRBD1
TGTGCCAGCAGCTGGGGACAGACCCTAGATACGCAGTATTTT
CASSWGQTLDTQYF
>TRBJ1-1|TRBV5-1|NA|NA
TGCGCCAGCAGCTTGTTCGCCAGCGGGAACACTGAAGCTTTCTTT
CASSLFASGNTEAFF
>TRBJ1-4|TRBV4-3|NA|NA
TGCGCCAGCAGCCAATCACCGGCCACAAGAGGGAATGAAAAACTGTTTTTT
CASSQSPATRGNEKLFF
>TRBJ2-5|TRBV6-2/TRBV6-3|few|NA
TGTGCCAGCAGTTACTCGACTTTAGAGTTTGGGACCCAGTACTTC
CASSYSTLEFGTQYF
>TRBJ1-2|TRBV7-2|NA|NA
TGTGCCAGCAGCTTAAGGGGTGTGATTGGGGGCGTTGGCTACACCTTC
CASSLRGVIGGVGYTF
>TRBJ1-2|TRBV24-1|NA|TRBD1
TGTGCCACCAGTGGAGGGACAGCCAAAAACTATGGCTACACCTTC
CATSGGTAKNYGYTF
>TRBJ2-2|TRBV4-2|few|NA
TGTGCCAGCAGCCAAGAAGTCCCCTGGAGGGGGGACACCGGGGAGCTGTTTTTT
CASSQEVPWRGDTGELFF
>TRBJ2-7|TRBV29-1|NA|NA
TGCAGGGACCATAGGACAGACAATTACGAGCAGTACTTC
CRDHRTDNYEQYF
>TRBJ2-3|TRBV28|NA|NA
TGTGCCAGCAGTTTATATCCTCTTTCAGATACGCAGTATTTT
CASSLYPLSDTQYF
>TRBJ2-1|TRBV15|once|NA
TGTGCCACCAGCAGAGATGGGGACCACTCTATCAATGAGCAGTTCTTC
CATSRDGDHSINEQFF
>TRBJ2-7|TRBV27|NA|NA
TGTGCCAGCAGTTTGGTGGTCGGGTCCTACAATGAGCAGTACTTC
CASSLVVGSYNEQYF
>TRBJ1-2|TRBV10-3|NA|NA
TGTGCCATCAGTGAGTCTATGGGGCTCTATGGCTACACCTTC
CAISESMGLYGYTF
>TRBJ1-4|TRBV15|NA|NA
TGTGCCACCAGCAGAGATGGGCTTGCAACTAATGAAAAACTGTTTTTT
CATSRDGLATNEKLFF
>TRBJ2-3|TRBV12-3/TRBV12-4|NA|TRBD1
TGTGCCAGCAGTACCGTCGACAGGGGGCTGGTAGATACGCAGTATTTT
CASSTVDRGLVDTQYF
>TRBJ1-5|TRBV2|NA|NA
TGTGCCAGCGGGACGCAGTTCGATCAGCCCCAGCATTTT
CASGTQFDQPQHF
>TRBJ1-1|TRBV4-1|NA|NA
TGCGCCAGCAGCCAGGGACAAATGAACACTGAAGCTTTCTTT
CASSQGQMNTEAFF
>TRBJ2-3|TRBV7-2|NA|NA
TGTGCCAGCAGCCCGGCGCGGGCACGCACAGATACGCAGTATTTT
CASSPARARTDTQYF
>TRBJ1-5|TRBV9|once|NA
TGTGCCAGCAGCGCCACAGGGAACAATCAGCCCCAGCATTTT
CASSATGNNQPQHF
>TRBJ1-5|TRBV6-2/TRBV6-3|NA|NA
TGTGCCAGCAACCGGGGGGGTCTAAATCAGCCCCAGCATTTT
CASNRGGLNQPQHF
>TRBJ1-5|TRBV4-1|NA|NA
TGTGCCAGCAGCCAAGTTGGGGGCCAGCCCCAGCATTTT
CASSQVGGQPQHF
>TRBJ2-5|TRBV4-3|NA|NA
TGCGCCAGCAGCCAAGTTGTGTCGGAGACCCAGTACTTC
CASSQVVSETQYF
>TRBJ1-2|TRBV2|NA|TRBD1
TGTGCCAGCAGAGGACAGGTTACCAACTATGGCTACACCTTC
CASRGQVTNYGYTF
>TRBJ1-1|TRBV12-3/TRBV12-4|few|TRBD1
TGTGCCAGCTCCCGGACAGGGGTGACTGAAGCTTTCTTT
CASSRTGVTEAFF
>TRBJ1-5|TRBV6-1|NA|NA
TGTGCCAGCAGTGCGATTCAGGGACCTTATAGCAATCAGCCCCAGCATTTT
CASSAIQGPYSNQPQHF
>TRBJ2-5|TRBV28|NA|NA
TGTACCAGCGCCGCTGGCCGGGACCAAGAGACCCAGTACTTC
CTSAAGRDQETQYF
>TRBJ2-3|TRBV7-9|NA|TRBD1
TGTGCCAGCAGCCCGATACAGGGGGCGGCGGATACGCAGTATTTT
CASSPIQGAADTQYF
>TRBJ2-5|TRBV10-3|many|TRBD1
TGTGCCATCAGTGACCCTTCACCGGGACAGCGAAATGAGAACCAAGAGACCCAGTACTTC
CAISDPSPGQRNENQETQYF
>TRBJ2-1|TRBV28|few|TRBD2
TGTGCCAGCAGCCCCCCCTATAGCGGGGGTAGGGGTGAGCAGTTCTTC
CASSPPYSGGRGEQFF
>TRBJ1-2|TRBV4-2|NA|TRBD1
TGTGCCAGCAGCCAAGATCCGGGGACAGAGGGATATGGCTACACCTTC
CASSQDPGTEGYGYTF
>TRBJ1-2|TRBV5-1|few|NA
TGCGCCAGCAGCTTGTCTGAGGTGAGCGCCGTTAACTATGGCTACACCTTC
CASSLSEVSAVNYGYTF
>TRBJ2-7|TRBV27|NA|NA
TGTGCCAGCAGTTCCCGGCAGGGACACGGAACTTACGAGCAGTACTTC
CASSSRQGHGTYEQYF
>TRBJ2-5|TRBV7-2|NA|NA
TGTGCCAGCAGCATGCATTACCAAGGGACCCAGTACTTC
CASSMHYQGTQYF
>TRBJ2-3|TRBV4-1|NA|TRBD1
TGCGCCAGCAGCCAATTCCACACGACAGGGGAAAGCACAGATACGCAGTATTTT
CASSQFHTTGESTDTQYF
>TRBJ2-5|TRBV20-1|few|TRBD2
TGCAGTTCCGCCCCATATAGCGGGGGGTACCAAGAGACCCAGTACTTC
CSSAPYSGGYQETQYF
>TRBJ2-7|TRBV6-5|NA|NA
TGTGCCAGCAGAGCTGACCTCTACGAGCAGTACTTC
CASRADLYEQYF
>TRBJ2-7|TRBV14|NA|NA
TGTGCCAGCAGCCAAATAAGGGGTGGCTCCTACGAGCAGTACTTC
CASSQIRGGSYEQYF
>TRBJ2-4|TRBV11-1|NA|TRBD2
TGTGCCAGCAGCTTAGAAGGACGGGGGGAGAGTTCCAAAAACATTCAGTACTTC
CASSLEGRGESSKNIQYF
>TRBJ1-5|TRBV7-2|NA|NA
TGTGCCAGCCGAGGGAAGGGGAATCAGCCCCAGCATTTT
CASRGKGNQPQHF
>TRBJ2-7|TRBV29-1|many|NA
TGCAGCGTTGTCGGCCCCGGGAACTACGAGCAGTACTTC
CSVVGPGNYEQYF
>TRBJ2-6|TRBV12-3/TRBV12-4|NA|NA
TGTGCCAGCAGTTTGGGCAGGTCCCTTTGGGCCAACGTCCTGACTTTC
CASSLGRSLWANVLTF
>TRBJ1-2|TRBV4-3|few|TRBD1
TGCGCCAGCAGCCAAGCCGGGACAGGTGATGGCTACACCTTC
CASSQAGTGDGYTF
>TRBJ1-2|TRBV12-3/TRBV12-4|NA|NA
TGTGCCAGCAGTTTGTGGGGACACGTCAACTATGGCTACACCTTC
CASSLWGHVNYGYTF
>TRBJ2-1|TRBV7-3|NA|NA
TGTGCCAGCAGCTTATGGGCAGGCAATGAGCAGTTCTTC
CASSLWAGNEQFF
>TRBJ2-1|TRBV6-2/TRBV6-3|NA|NA
TGTGCCAGCAGTTCCCCGGGGCCGCGATACAATGAGCAGTTCTTC
CASSSPGPRYNEQFF
>TRBJ2-5|TRBV2|NA|NA
TGTGCCAGCAGTGCCTCGAAACTTGATCGGACCCAGTACTTC
CASSASKLDRTQYF